The source of this TCR beta chain is a study of control samples from healthy donors and cancer patients. The assay was immunoSEQ multiplex PCR, and TCRdb's table has in-frame clones only and misses some. The sample shows approximately 230,000 clones, roughly 87% of them seen only once. The germline gives CDR1 SNHLY, CDR2 FYNNEI. Trimming stripped 7 bases from V and 2 bases from J, with 14 bases between. The CDR3 contains 14 residues. The sequenced sample consisted of PBMCs. This TCR came from a woman aged 55-69 years with lung cancer. This chain uses TRBV2 with TRBJ2-5; D is perhaps TRBD1 or TRBD2 (7 bases each). CDR3 amino acids: CASTRQGGQETQYF. In nucleotides, the CDR3 is TGTGCCAGCACTAGACAGGGAGGGCAAGAGACCCAGTACTTC.